The rows below give T cell receptor beta chains drawn from one sample of a study of beta chain features in type 1 diabetes. The data were produced by immunoSEQ multiplex PCR, yet TCRdb's version contains in-frame clones alone and is incomplete. The sample holds 600,000 to 700,000 clones; roughly 13% are singletons and the top ten take around 0.022%. The sample taken for sequencing was naive CD4+ T cells from blood. All receptors come from a man between 18 and 29 years old with type 1 diabetes. CDR3s include the opening cysteine and the closing phenylalanine or tryptophan. Fields, in order: V gene, J gene, clone size, D gene, CDR3 protein, CDR3 DNA. A D gene is named only where the DNA matches it firmly. A clone size is listed for some rows: how often the clone was seen (once, few, many), or a class if it is expanded.

V gene: TRBV5-1
J gene: TRBJ2-1
clone size: few
D gene: -
CDR3 protein: CASSPGLEGFDEQFF
CDR3 DNA: TGCGCCAGCAGCCCTGGGCTGGAGGGATTCGATGAGCAGTTCTTC

V gene: TRBV6-5
J gene: TRBJ2-5
clone size: -
D gene: TRBD2
CDR3 protein: CASSSGLAGALQWNF
CDR3 DNA: TGTGCCAGCAGTTCGGGACTAGCGGGGGCCCTTCAATGGAACTTC

V gene: TRBV19
J gene: TRBJ2-1
clone size: few
D gene: TRBD1
CDR3 protein: CASRRQGASNEQFF
CDR3 DNA: TGTGCCAGTAGGAGACAGGGGGCGAGCAATGAGCAGTTCTTC

V gene: TRBV6-1
J gene: TRBJ1-4
clone size: -
D gene: -
CDR3 protein: CASSFDEKLFF
CDR3 DNA: TGTGCCAGCAGTTTCGATGAAAAACTGTTTTTT

V gene: TRBV6-1
J gene: TRBJ1-2
clone size: -
D gene: -
CDR3 protein: CASRSSGNYGYTF
CDR3 DNA: TGTGCCAGCAGATCTAGCGGTAACTATGGCTACACCTTC

V gene: TRBV30
J gene: TRBJ2-7
clone size: -
D gene: TRBD2
CDR3 protein: CAWSRGGYYEQYF
CDR3 DNA: TGTGCCTGGAGTCGGGGGGGGTACTACGAGCAGTACTTC

V gene: TRBV30
J gene: TRBJ2-2
clone size: -
D gene: -
CDR3 protein: CAWSPPGGTGELFF
CDR3 DNA: TGTGCCTGGAGTCCACCGGGCGGCACCGGGGAGCTGTTTTTT

V gene: TRBV5-4
J gene: TRBJ2-1
clone size: few
D gene: TRBD1
CDR3 protein: CASSFDRDEQFF
CDR3 DNA: TGTGCCAGCAGCTTCGACAGGGATGAGCAGTTCTTC

V gene: TRBV30
J gene: TRBJ2-5
clone size: -
D gene: -
CDR3 protein: CAWSVLQETQYF
CDR3 DNA: TGTGCCTGGAGTGTCCTACAAGAGACCCAGTACTTC

V gene: TRBV30
J gene: TRBJ1-2
clone size: -
D gene: -
CDR3 protein: CAWKGGSGIYGYTF
CDR3 DNA: TGTGCCTGGAAAGGGGGGTCGGGGATCTATGGCTACACCTTC

V gene: TRBV5-1
J gene: TRBJ2-3
clone size: -
D gene: TRBD2
CDR3 protein: CASSPPGGARDTQYF
CDR3 DNA: TGCGCCAGCAGCCCTCCCGGGGGGGCACGAGATACGCAGTATTTT

V gene: TRBV27
J gene: TRBJ1-2
clone size: -
D gene: TRBD1
CDR3 protein: CASSPGQGAGYGYTF
CDR3 DNA: TGTGCCAGCAGTCCGGGACAGGGGGCTGGCTATGGCTACACCTTC

V gene: TRBV28
J gene: TRBJ2-5
clone size: -
D gene: -
CDR3 protein: CASSSAAAGETQYF
CDR3 DNA: TGTGCCAGCAGTTCAGCGGCCGCGGGAGAGACCCAGTACTTC

V gene: TRBV14
J gene: TRBJ2-7
clone size: -
D gene: -
CDR3 protein: CASSQGRAATYEQYF
CDR3 DNA: TGTGCCAGCAGCCAAGGTCGGGCAGCCACCTACGAGCAGTACTTC

V gene: TRBV30
J gene: TRBJ2-1
clone size: -
D gene: -
CDR3 protein: CAWSVNSRDEQFF
CDR3 DNA: TGTGCCTGGAGTGTAAACTCCAGGGATGAGCAGTTCTTC

V gene: TRBV30
J gene: TRBJ1-3
clone size: -
D gene: -
CDR3 protein: CASGPSGNTIYF
CDR3 DNA: TGTGCCTCGGGCCCCTCTGGAAACACCATATATTTT

V gene: TRBV7-9
J gene: TRBJ1-1
clone size: few
D gene: -
CDR3 protein: CASSSQTGSHTEAFF
CDR3 DNA: TGTGCCAGCAGCTCGCAAACAGGGTCGCACACTGAAGCTTTCTTT

V gene: TRBV29-1
J gene: TRBJ2-1
clone size: -
D gene: -
CDR3 protein: CSVGELVPYNEQFF
CDR3 DNA: TGCAGCGTTGGGGAATTGGTCCCCTACAATGAGCAGTTCTTC

V gene: TRBV30
J gene: TRBJ2-7
clone size: -
D gene: -
CDR3 protein: CAWSHGPEQYF
CDR3 DNA: TGTGCCTGGAGTCATGGCCCCGAGCAGTACTTC

V gene: TRBV12-2
J gene: TRBJ1-2
clone size: -
D gene: -
CDR3 protein: CASRLVHGYRGLDYGYTF
CDR3 DNA: TGTGCAAGTCGCTTAGTTCATGGGTATCGGGGGCTCGACTATGGCTACACCTTC

V gene: TRBV27
J gene: TRBJ1-4
clone size: -
D gene: -
CDR3 protein: CASSLYPREKLFF
CDR3 DNA: TGTGCCAGCAGTTTATATCCCCGTGAAAAACTGTTTTTT

V gene: TRBV30
J gene: TRBJ2-7
clone size: few
D gene: -
CDR3 protein: CAWSVQAYEQYF
CDR3 DNA: TGTGCCTGGAGTGTTCAGGCCTACGAGCAGTACTTC

V gene: TRBV4-1
J gene: TRBJ1-4
clone size: -
D gene: -
CDR3 protein: CASSDSSATNEKLFF
CDR3 DNA: TGCGCCAGCAGCGACAGCTCCGCAACTAATGAAAAACTGTTTTTT

V gene: TRBV7-6
J gene: TRBJ1-4
clone size: few
D gene: TRBD1
CDR3 protein: CASSSFRGDNEKLFF
CDR3 DNA: TGTGCCAGCAGCTCCTTCAGGGGGGATAATGAAAAACTGTTTTTT

V gene: TRBV5-1
J gene: TRBJ2-7
clone size: few
D gene: -
CDR3 protein: CASRPTISYEQYF
CDR3 DNA: TGCGCCAGCCGACCTACCATATCCTACGAGCAGTACTTC

V gene: TRBV4-2
J gene: TRBJ2-1
clone size: -
D gene: TRBD1
CDR3 protein: CASSQDEGAPFF
CDR3 DNA: TGTGCCAGCAGCCAAGATGAGGGGGCCCCGTTCTTC

V gene: TRBV6-1
J gene: TRBJ2-2
clone size: few
D gene: -
CDR3 protein: CASSEQGNTGELFF
CDR3 DNA: TGTGCCAGCAGTGAACAGGGAAACACCGGGGAGCTGTTTTTT

V gene: TRBV7-9
J gene: TRBJ1-4
clone size: few
D gene: TRBD1
CDR3 protein: CASSPGQASLNEKLFF
CDR3 DNA: TGTGCCAGCAGTCCCGGACAGGCCTCCCTTAATGAAAAACTGTTTTTT

V gene: TRBV19
J gene: TRBJ1-5
clone size: -
D gene: -
CDR3 protein: CASSIDRGKGHQPQHF
CDR3 DNA: TGTGCCAGTAGTATAGATCGCGGGAAGGGTCATCAGCCCCAGCATTTT

V gene: TRBV7-2
J gene: TRBJ1-2
clone size: few
D gene: -
CDR3 protein: CASSSELLHGYTF
CDR3 DNA: TGTGCCAGCAGCAGCGAGTTGCTTCATGGCTACACCTTC

V gene: TRBV7-9
J gene: TRBJ1-2
clone size: few
D gene: -
CDR3 protein: CASSLSANYGYTF
CDR3 DNA: TGTGCCAGCAGCTTATCCGCGAACTATGGCTACACCTTC

V gene: TRBV10-3
J gene: TRBJ2-7
clone size: -
D gene: TRBD2
CDR3 protein: CASTGGADYEQYF
CDR3 DNA: TGTGCCAGTACCGGGGGGGCCGATTACGAGCAGTACTTC

V gene: TRBV5-6
J gene: TRBJ1-6
clone size: few
D gene: -
CDR3 protein: CASSAAGTSLHF
CDR3 DNA: TGTGCCAGCAGCGCTGCGGGAACATCCCTCCACTTT

V gene: TRBV6-1
J gene: TRBJ1-1
clone size: -
D gene: -
CDR3 protein: CASTHGFPMNTEAFF
CDR3 DNA: TGTGCCAGCACCCACGGGTTCCCGATGAACACTGAAGCTTTCTTT

V gene: TRBV19
J gene: TRBJ2-1
clone size: few
D gene: TRBD2
CDR3 protein: CASTPTGLAGGPNNEQFF
CDR3 DNA: TGTGCCTCGACCCCGACAGGACTAGCGGGGGGGCCGAATAATGAGCAGTTCTTC

V gene: TRBV5-6
J gene: TRBJ1-5
clone size: few
D gene: -
CDR3 protein: CASSLWAAGGNQPQHF
CDR3 DNA: TGTGCCAGCAGCTTGTGGGCAGCTGGCGGCAATCAGCCCCAGCATTTT

V gene: TRBV6-5
J gene: TRBJ2-7
clone size: few
D gene: TRBD1
CDR3 protein: CASSYDREISYEQYF
CDR3 DNA: TGTGCCAGCAGTTACGACAGGGAGATCTCCTACGAGCAGTACTTC

V gene: TRBV5-7
J gene: TRBJ2-1
clone size: few
D gene: -
CDR3 protein: CASSLGLEQFF
CDR3 DNA: TGTGCCAGCAGCTTGGGACTAGAGCAGTTCTTC

V gene: TRBV30
J gene: TRBJ1-5
clone size: few
D gene: -
CDR3 protein: CAWSGDGNQPQHF
CDR3 DNA: TGTGCCTGGAGTGGGGACGGCAATCAGCCCCAGCATTTT

V gene: TRBV5-1
J gene: TRBJ2-6
clone size: -
D gene: -
CDR3 protein: CASSLIPTGPSGANVLTF
CDR3 DNA: TGCGCCAGCAGCTTAATCCCTACAGGACCTTCTGGGGCCAACGTCCTGACTTTC

V gene: TRBV2
J gene: TRBJ1-5
clone size: -
D gene: -
CDR3 protein: CASSDEGARDQPQHF
CDR3 DNA: TGTGCCAGCAGTGATGAAGGGGCCCGGGATCAGCCCCAGCATTTT

V gene: TRBV28
J gene: TRBJ2-3
clone size: -
D gene: TRBD1
CDR3 protein: CASRTGVAGTDTQYF
CDR3 DNA: TGTGCCAGCAGAACAGGGGTTGCGGGCACAGATACGCAGTATTTT

V gene: TRBV28
J gene: TRBJ1-6
clone size: -
D gene: -
CDR3 protein: CASSAGTDNSPLHF
CDR3 DNA: TGTGCCAGCAGTGCTGGGACGGATAATTCACCCCTCCACTTT

V gene: TRBV14
J gene: TRBJ1-2
clone size: -
D gene: -
CDR3 protein: CASSQDTQGTGYTF
CDR3 DNA: TGTGCCAGCAGCCAAGATACGCAGGGAACTGGCTACACCTTC

V gene: TRBV7-2
J gene: TRBJ1-4
clone size: few
D gene: -
CDR3 protein: CASSFSTTNEKLFF
CDR3 DNA: TGTGCCAGCAGCTTCAGTACAACTAATGAAAAACTGTTTTTT

V gene: TRBV9
J gene: TRBJ2-3
clone size: few
D gene: TRBD2
CDR3 protein: CASSGLAGGSYGTDTQYF
CDR3 DNA: TGTGCCAGCAGCGGACTAGCGGGGGGATCCTACGGCACAGATACGCAGTATTTT

V gene: TRBV7-9
J gene: TRBJ2-3
clone size: -
D gene: -
CDR3 protein: CASSPRGADTQYF
CDR3 DNA: TGTGCCAGCAGCCCCCGAGGTGCAGATACGCAGTATTTT

V gene: TRBV18
J gene: TRBJ2-7
clone size: few
D gene: -
CDR3 protein: CASSPGGPLTEQYF
CDR3 DNA: TGTGCCAGCTCACCGGGGGGACCCCTGACCGAGCAGTACTTC

V gene: TRBV5-1
J gene: TRBJ1-2
clone size: few
D gene: -
CDR3 protein: CASSFQGRDYGYTF
CDR3 DNA: TGCGCCAGCAGCTTCCAGGGTAGAGACTATGGCTACACCTTC

V gene: TRBV9
J gene: TRBJ2-2
clone size: -
D gene: -
CDR3 protein: CASSVGVGNTGELFF
CDR3 DNA: TGTGCCAGCAGCGTAGGTGTAGGGAACACCGGGGAGCTGTTTTTT

V gene: TRBV25-1
J gene: TRBJ1-1
clone size: -
D gene: -
CDR3 protein: CASMGSTSENTEAFF
CDR3 DNA: TGTGCCAGCATGGGGTCGACGTCTGAGAACACTGAAGCTTTCTTT

V gene: TRBV18
J gene: TRBJ1-1
clone size: -
D gene: TRBD1
CDR3 protein: CASSTGTGDTEAFF
CDR3 DNA: TGTGCCAGCTCAACTGGGACAGGGGACACTGAAGCTTTCTTT

V gene: TRBV28
J gene: TRBJ2-7
clone size: few
D gene: TRBD1
CDR3 protein: CASSLSTGDSGEQYF
CDR3 DNA: TGTGCCAGCAGTTTGTCGACAGGGGACTCGGGAGAGCAGTACTTC

V gene: TRBV5-1
J gene: TRBJ2-6
clone size: -
D gene: -
CDR3 protein: CASSQPQGAGANVLTF
CDR3 DNA: TGCGCCAGCAGCCAACCTCAGGGCGCTGGGGCCAACGTCCTGACTTTC

V gene: TRBV9
J gene: TRBJ2-3
clone size: -
D gene: -
CDR3 protein: CASSVEVGLLTDTQYF
CDR3 DNA: TGTGCCAGCAGCGTAGAGGTCGGCTTACTCACAGATACGCAGTATTTT

V gene: TRBV30
J gene: TRBJ1-2
clone size: few
D gene: -
CDR3 protein: CAWSVGQGKSYTF
CDR3 DNA: TGTGCCTGGAGTGTTGGGCAGGGAAAAAGCTACACCTTC

V gene: TRBV28
J gene: TRBJ1-1
clone size: few
D gene: -
CDR3 protein: CASSFIGLQAFF
CDR3 DNA: TGTGCCAGCAGTTTCATAGGGCTACAAGCTTTCTTT

V gene: TRBV15
J gene: TRBJ2-3
clone size: -
D gene: -
CDR3 protein: CATSRVGADTQYF
CDR3 DNA: TGTGCCACCAGCAGAGTGGGGGCAGATACGCAGTATTTT

V gene: TRBV27
J gene: TRBJ2-2
clone size: -
D gene: -
CDR3 protein: CASSFIDTGELFF
CDR3 DNA: TGTGCCAGCAGTTTTATTGACACCGGGGAGCTGTTTTTT